The source of this T cell receptor beta chain is a study of low-dose radiotherapy and immunotherapy resistance in tumors (dated by TCRdb to the early 2020s). Regarding the study in general: In Cohort 1, each fraction delivered 0.5 Gy every 2 weeks, and the prescribed total PTV dose was 6.5 Gy. For Cohort 2, the dose was 1 Gy per fraction given every two weeks, adding up to 13 Gy in total across 26 weeks. Patients were given nivolumab as a 240 mg flat dose every two weeks and ipilimumab at 1 mg/kg every six weeks, with both drugs delivered intravenously. Every two weeks, patients got intravenous cyclophosphamide at 200 mg/m2, given one day ahead of each radiation and immunotherapy administration. Patients took aspirin 300 mg orally once daily for four cycles, starting on cycle 1 day 1. No randomization into treatment groups was done for the people taking part in the trial. Eight patients were included in the translational analysis: three from the first dose cohort and the first five from the second dose cohort.

In the case of this clonotype: The antigen this receptor binds is unknown. A far larger clone is a single base away, which makes a read error likely.

V is shortened by 6 bases, J by 7 bases, and the region joining them spans 22 bases. The CDR3 holds 15 amino acids from the cysteine to the phenylalanine. Only the CDR3 DNA stays, 45 bases, in frame from base 1. CDR1 and CDR2 (SNHLY, FYNNEI) derive from the germline V gene. TCRdb names Illumina HiSeq 2500 as the instrument used. To make first-strand cDNA, Superscript III was used along with a set of TRAV- and TRBV-specific primers so that both the TCRalpha and TCRbeta chains were covered. TCRs were amplified with Phusion for around 19 PCR cycles, with a constant-region primer paired with the adapter attached to the V primers. Amplification of the isolated mRNA was done with the MessageAmp II aRNA Amplification Kit, which involved a 16-hour in vitro transcription at 37 degrees C. The Dynabeads mRNA DIRECT Purification Kit was used to isolate mRNA for TCR sequencing. Indexed Illumina adapters were added in a second Phusion PCR of 20 to 25 cycles, after which AMPure XP beads were used to purify the products. The original methods were these. Using custom Perl scripts, TCR sequences encoding the same protein were pooled, out-of-frame sequences were removed, and the abundance of each clonotype was computed. Any TCR sequence backed by just one read was left out of the analysis. The metrics used to describe the repertoires included Shannon entropy, Gini index, clonality, richness, and the frequency of TCRs shared between repertoires. TCRdb applied fastp at Q25 and MiXCR to the public reads, then kept only in-frame beta chains. Under each unique CDR3 protein, matching rows form one entry showing the most common genes and DNA. The V and J calls here are based on TCRdb, not the publication. Here the sample has 65,000 to 85,000 distinct CDR3 sequences; roughly 17% occur a single time. The ten largest make up about 1.3% of the sample.

Explained via the paper, the time point label denotes: after trial treatment. Sample treatment or condition, as interpreted from the label and publication: LDRT plus nivolumab, ipilimumab, low-dose cyclophosphamide and aspirin (RACIN trial). The donors came from RACIN, which was a single-arm phase I dose-escalation trial that paired nivolumab and ipilimumab with aspirin, low-dose cyclophosphamide and low-dose radiotherapy. Patients were eligible if they had advanced solid tumors that were TIL-negative. The TCR sequence derives from a male donor with prostate cancer. The rearranged segments are TRBV2 and TRBJ2-7; the D segment cannot be called with confidence. Sequenced here: PBMCs, sampled after low-dose radiotherapy plus immunotherapy. The bases are TGTGCCAGCAGCCTACGGGCCAACTCCTACAATGAGCAGTACTTC. The encoded protein is CASSLRANSYNEQYF. Where the CDR3 stops, the reference TRBV2 and TRBJ2-7 genes take over; the full variable domain is EPEVTQTPSHQVTQMGQEVILRCVPISNHLYFYWYRQILGQKVEFLVSFYNNEISEKSEIFDDQFSVERPDGSNFTLKIRSTKLEDSAMYFCASSLRANSYNEQYFGPGTRLTVT.